One sample yielded the 23 T cell receptor beta chains listed below, sequenced in a study of prognosis after radiotherapy for stage I lung cancer (dated by TCRdb to about 2021). Sequencing relied on an Illumina HiSeq 3000. Two rounds of multiplex PCR were used to amplify the TCR beta CDR3 region from genomic DNA. In the first PCR round, primers specific to each TRBV and TRBJ gene were used, and the primer sequences were filed in Chinese patent CN105087789A. TCRdb trimmed the raw reads at Q25, called clones with MiXCR and kept productive beta chains. Each entry is one CDR3 protein sequence, shown with its most common DNA and genes. The sample table shows 13,000 or so distinct CDR3 sequences, and roughly 50% are seen once. The ten biggest clones cover around 38% of the sample. The sequencing used PBMCs, collected before or after stereotactic body radiation therapy (not recorded which). All receptors derive from a donor over 45 with non-small cell lung cancer.

In this sample, this clonotype turned up many times. The missing conserved phenylalanine or tryptophan at the end of this CDR3 makes a read error likely. The V gene is TRBV2, the J gene TRBJ1-2, with D hard to call. CDR1 and CDR2 from the germline V gene are SNHLY and FYNNEI. The length of the CDR3 is 11 residues. V shed 6 bases and J shed 4 bases, with 6 bases lying between them. The CDR3 DNA reads TGTGCCAGCAGGAGTTCCTATGGCTACACCCTC. The encoded protein is CASRSSYGYTL.

The chain combines TRBV5-1 with TRBJ2-2; D is possibly TRBD2 (6 bases). This CDR3 spans 15 amino acids. Germline loops: CDR1 SGHRS, CDR2 YFSETQ. Trimming stripped 0 bases from V and 7 bases from J, with 13 bases between. In nucleotides, the CDR3 is TGCGCCAGCAGCTTGGGTCCAGAGGGAGGCGGGGAGCTGTTTTTT. Protein sequence: CASSLGPEGGGELFF.

The table lists this clonotype with many counts. The chain is built from TRBV12-3 or TRBV12-4 and TRBJ2-5, with D possibly matching TRBD1 (6 bases). CDR3 length equals 13 residues. With 5 bases removed from V and 4 bases from J, the gap between germline ends came to 11 bases. CDR3 region: CASSLGGPETQYF. CDR3 nucleotide sequence: TGTGCCAGCAGTCTAGGGGGTCCAGAGACCCAGTACTTC.

The gene calls are TRBV24-1 and TRBJ2-2; 15 bases are shared with TRBD2. The CDR3 runs to 19 residues. V dropped 2 bases and J dropped 0; count of bases not matched to a gene: 3. The germline CDR1 and CDR2 sequences are KGHDR and SFDVKD. In DNA, the CDR3 is TGTGCCACCAGTGATTCGGGACTAGCGGGAGGTTCGAACACCGGGGAGCTGTTTTTT. Protein sequence: CATSDSGLAGGSNTGELFF.

A note on this clonotype: A read error may produce the germline difference seen at one junction end. In DNA form, the CDR3 reads TGTGCCAGCAAAGGTTGGTCCTCCTACGAGCATTACTTC. Its protein product is CASKGWSSYEHYF. The gene calls are TRBV6-1 and TRBJ2-7, with no clear D. There are 13 residues in the CDR3. CDR1 MNHNS and CDR2 SASEGT come from the germline V gene.

CDR3 sequence: CSAISGAEQGTDTQYF. The CDR3 DNA reads as TGCAGTGCCATTAGCGGGGCAGAACAAGGCACAGATACGCAGTATTTT. The rearrangement joins TRBV20-1 to TRBJ2-3; 8 nucleotides line up with TRBD2. Germline V gene lookup returns CDR1 DFQATT and CDR2 SNEGSKA (reference sequence). V dropped 6 bases and J dropped 1; count of bases not matched to a gene: 12. This CDR3 region has 16 residues.

CDR3 in DNA: TGTGCCAGCAGCCCTGGACTAGCGAGGGGAGCCGGGGAGCTGTTTTTT. Protein sequence: CASSPGLARGAGELFF. This chain uses TRBV7-3 with TRBJ2-2, with 9 bases that match TRBD2. Unmatched junction bases numbered 10, after V lost 5 bases and J lost 6 bases. The germline CDR1 and CDR2 sequences are SGHTA and FQGTGA. The CDR3 covers 16 residues.

In this sample, this clonotype is medium-sized. The chain is built from TRBV12-3 or TRBV12-4 and TRBJ2-7; 10 bases line up with TRBD2. The CDR3 is made up of 15 amino acids. V shed 5 bases and J 3 bases; nucleotides not matched to a gene: 7. The CDR3 reads CASSPLASGSYEQYF. The CDR3 nucleotides are TGTGCCAGCAGTCCCCTGGCTAGCGGGAGCTACGAGCAGTACTTC.

This clonotype was observed a few times. Possible read error: a much larger clone is one base away. The chain links TRBV7-9 to TRBJ1-1; the match to TRBD1 covers 10 bases. The CDR3 consists of 16 residues. The germline CDR1 and CDR2 sequences are SEHNR and FQNEAQ (reference sequence). V lost 8 bases, J lost 6 bases, and 15 bases stayed unmatched. The CDR3 sequence is CASGSRDRGFMAEAFF. In DNA form, the CDR3 reads TGTGCCAGCGGCTCCCGGGACAGGGGTTTTATGGCTGAAGCTTTCTTT.

The chain is built from TRBV7-9 and TRBJ1-3, with D possibly TRBD1 on 5 matching bases. CDR1 and CDR2 from the germline V gene are SEHNR and FQNEAQ (reference sequence). V was pared by 8 bases and J by 0 bases, with 11 bases between. The CDR3 extends over 14 amino acids. CDR3 residues: CASGLTVSGNTIYF. The CDR3 nucleotides read TGTGCCAGCGGGCTGACAGTCTCTGGAAACACCATATATTTT.

This clonotype came up many times. J is TRBJ1-1 and V is TRBV12-3 or TRBV12-4; D uncertain. This CDR3 contains 13 residues. V was shortened by 1 base and J by 6 bases, with 9 bases between the two germline ends. In DNA form, the CDR3 reads TGTGCCAGCAGTTTAGTGCGAACCCCTGAAGCTTTCTTT. This translates into CASSLVRTPEAFF.

In regard to this clonotype: Relative to the germline gene, one junction end is altered; a read error may explain this. CDR3 in amino acids: CASSQDLGRGSYNELFF. CDR3 coding DNA: TGCGCCAGCAGCCAAGATCTGGGCAGGGGGTCCTACAATGAGCTGTTCTTC. V gene TRBV4-1 combines with J gene TRBJ2-1, with 7 bases fitting TRBD1. Germline assignment: CDR1 MGHRA and CDR2 YSYEKL. This CDR3 spans 17 amino acids.

As regards this clonotype: The CDR3 does not end in the conserved phenylalanine or tryptophan, so this is likely a read error. This chain uses TRBV4-1 with TRBJ2-5, with D maybe TRBD2 (6 bases). Germline V gene lookup returns CDR1 MGHRA and CDR2 YSYEKL. The ends were cut back, 4 bases at V and 4 bases at J, with 13 bases in the middle. The CDR3 has 14 amino acids. DNA of the CDR3: TGCGCCAGCAGCCGGGACTGGGACGGAGAGACCCAGTACTTA. Residues: CASSRDWDGETQYL.

This clonotype has ten or more counts. The V call is TRBV10-3, the J call TRBJ2-7; D is possibly TRBD1 (5 bases). CDR3 length: 11 residues. Trimming left V 6 bases short and J 11 bases short, with 14 bases between. Per the germline V gene, CDR1 is ENHRY and CDR2 is SYGVKD. This CDR3 reads CAISLQEEKYF. Here the CDR3 DNA reads TGTGCCATCAGCCTACAGGAAGAGAAGTACTTC.

By share of the sample, this clonotype is medium-sized. The chain recombines TRBV12-3 or TRBV12-4 with TRBJ2-7, with a weak D call TRBD1 (5 bases). The V and J ends lost 1 base and 3 bases respectively, with 10 bases between them. The CDR3 is 14 residues long. CDR3 sequence (DNA): TGTGCCAGCAGTTTAGGGGGCACAGACTACGAGCAGTACTTC. As protein: CASSLGGTDYEQYF.

J is TRBJ2-7 and V is TRBV7-3, with D possibly being TRBD2 (5 bases). The CDR3 spans 14 residues. Trimming pared 5 bases from V and 5 bases from J, leaving 16 bases between. Germline V gives CDR1 SGHTA, CDR2 FQGTGA. CDR3 bases: TGTGCCAGCAGCCCGGGGATTGGAGATCACGAGCAGTACTTC. Residues: CASSPGIGDHEQYF.

Turning to this clonotype: Since a far larger clone is one base different, this is likely a read error. The chain is built from TRBV6-9 and TRBJ1-2; the D gene is possibly TRBD1 (6 bases). This CDR3 is 15 amino acids long. V was cut by 7 bases and J by 4 bases, with 19 bases left in between. CDR1 and CDR2 from the germline V gene are MNHGY and SVAAGI. The CDR3 coding sequence is TGTGCCAGCACCGAAATAAGGGGGGGGGTCTATGGCTACACCTTC. This codes for CASTEIRGGVYGYTF.

V gene TRBV6-1 combines with J gene TRBJ2-7; tentative D call: TRBD1 (5 bases). In germline, CDR1 is MNHNS, CDR2 SASEGT. The V end was cut by 2 bases, the J end by 8 bases, with 16 bases between. The CDR3 spans 14 residues. CDR3 protein: CASSENQDNFKQYF. CDR3 sequence (DNA): TGTGCCAGCAGTGAAAATCAGGACAACTTCAAGCAGTACTTC.

A note on this clonotype: A clone one base away is much larger, so this may be a read error. The rearrangement joins TRBV10-3 to TRBJ1-4, with 8 bases lining up with TRBD1. Trimming at V came to 2 bases and at J to 8 bases, leaving 7 bases not matched to a gene. Germline V CDR1 and CDR2: ENHRY, SYGVKD. The CDR3 spans 15 residues. CDR3 residues: CAISEPTGEWEKLFF. The DNA of the CDR3 is TGTGCCATCAGTGAGCCGACAGGGGAGTGGGAAAAACTGTTTTTT.

About this clonotype: A read error likely explains this, since a far larger clone differs by one base. This chain connects TRBV28 to TRBJ2-7; 8 bases are a match to TRBD2. The germline gives CDR1 MDHEN, CDR2 SYDVKM. This CDR3 has 14 amino acids. V gave up 7 bases and J gave up 4 bases; unmatched junction bases: 9. In DNA, the CDR3 is TGTGCCAGCATTTCGCGACTAGCGACATACGAGCAGTACTTC. Protein: CASISRLATYEQYF.

This clonotype is categorized as medium-sized. The gene calls are TRBV6-2 or TRBV6-3 and TRBJ1-1; a possible D gene is TRBD1 (6 bases). The V end was cut by 0 bases, the J end by 1 base, with 9 bases between. Per germline, CDR1 MNHEY and CDR2 SVGEGT. This CDR3 contains 15 residues. The CDR3 sequence: CASSYSPTGNTEAFF. The CDR3 DNA sequence: TGTGCCAGCAGTTACTCACCGACAGGGAACACTGAAGCTTTCTTT.

This clonotype appeared many times. V gene TRBV5-4 combines with J gene TRBJ1-2; no reliable D call. Germline CDR1 SGHNT, CDR2 YYREEE (reference sequence). V was shortened by 8 bases and J by 4 bases, with 18 bases between the two germline ends. The CDR3 runs 14 residues. The CDR3 protein is CASTPKGTAYGYTF. The CDR3 DNA reads as TGTGCCAGTACCCCAAAAGGTACAGCCTATGGCTACACCTTC.

This clonotype was seen repeatedly, ten times or more. This chain joins TRBV5-1 and TRBJ2-7; D unclear. Looked up from germline, CDR1 is SGHRS and CDR2 is YFSETQ. The CDR3 is 16 amino acids. With 4 bases removed from V and 0 bases from J, the gap between germline ends came to 17 bases. The CDR3 DNA reads as TGCGCCAGCAGCCCGTCCAGTACCTCAAGCTCCTACGAGCAGTACTTC. Its translation: CASSPSSTSSSYEQYF.